A selection of T cell receptor beta chains follows, all from one sample in a study of T cell changes during pregnancy in multiple sclerosis. The method was immunoSEQ multiplex PCR; TCRdb's version includes in-frame clones alone and lacks a portion of them. The repertoire has 70,000 to 95,000 clones, just under 95% of them found once; the top ten carry 0.75%. The sample in question was peripheral blood, obtained in the second trimester of pregnancy. The receptors derive from a female donor in good health, enrolled as a control in a pregnancy study. Each CDR3 is given with its conserved first and last residue. A D gene is named only where the DNA matches it firmly. Some rows mark clone size as missing; the rest say once, few, many or name a class of expanded clone.

TRBD2,NA,TRBV5-1,TRBJ2-5,TGCGCCAGCAGCTTGGCGCCAGCGGGGGGCCGGGAGACCCAGTACTTC,CASSLAPAGGRETQYF
TRBD2,NA,TRBV30,TRBJ2-2,TGTGCCTGGAGTGGGGAGCGGGGGGGATTCTCCGCAGCGTGGGGGGAGCTGTTTTTT,CAWSGERGGFSAAWGELFF
TRBD1,NA,TRBV5-6,TRBJ2-7,TGTGCCAGCAGGCTTGACAGGGGTTACGAGCAGTACTTC,CASRLDRGYEQYF
NA,NA,TRBV7-9,TRBJ1-1,TGTGCCAGCAGCCGAGGAGACAGGCAGCTAGGCACTGAAGCTTTCTTT,CASSRGDRQLGTEAFF
TRBD1,NA,TRBV19,TRBJ2-2,TGTGCCAGTACCCCGGGACAGGGAGGCACCGGGGAGCTGTTTTTT,CASTPGQGGTGELFF
TRBD1,few,TRBV30,TRBJ1-2,TGTGGGATGACAGGGGGAGCTAACTATGGCTACACCTTC,CGMTGGANYGYTF
NA,NA,TRBV6-5,TRBJ1-5,TGTGCCAGCAGTCAGCAGGGCGCTAGCAATCAGCCCCAGCATTTT,CASSQQGASNQPQHF
NA,few,TRBV5-5,TRBJ2-7,TGTGCCAGCAGCTTTGGCTCTTCCTACGAGCAGTACTTC,CASSFGSSYEQYF
TRBD1,few,TRBV2,TRBJ1-1,TGTGCCAGCAGTGAGGGACAGGGATACACTGAAGCTTTCTTT,CASSEGQGYTEAFF
NA,NA,TRBV14,TRBJ1-1,TGTGCCAGCAGCCAAGCGTACACTGAAGCTTTCTTT,CASSQAYTEAFF
NA,NA,TRBV5-4,TRBJ2-7,TGTGCCAGCAGCTCCCATTACGAGCAGTACTTC,CASSSHYEQYF
TRBD1,NA,TRBV6-6,TRBJ1-3,TGTGCCAGCAGTTCACCGGGACAGGGAAACACCATATATTTT,CASSSPGQGNTIYF
NA,NA,TRBV30,TRBJ1-5,TGTGCCTGGAGTGTACTAGGGAATCAGCCCCAGCATTTT,CAWSVLGNQPQHF
TRBD1,NA,TRBV6-5,TRBJ1-2,TGTGCCAGCAGTTACTCGGGACAGGCGGAAAAATTC,CASSYSGQAEKF
NA,NA,TRBV7-8,TRBJ2-7,TGTGCCAGCAGCGCCAGGCGTGTTGTCTACGAGCAGTACTTC,CASSARRVVYEQYF
TRBD2,NA,TRBV6-6,TRBJ2-1,TGTGCCAGCATCCTAGCGGGGGGGTACAATGAGCAGTTCTTC,CASILAGGYNEQFF
NA,NA,TRBV16,TRBJ1-5,TGTGCCAGCAGCCAATCGCTTGGAGGGAGAGGGCAGCCCCAGCATTTT,CASSQSLGGRGQPQHF
TRBD1,NA,TRBV29-1,TRBJ2-7,TGCAGCGTTGAAGGCCACAGGGGGGCCTACGAGCAGTACTTC,CSVEGHRGAYEQYF
NA,NA,TRBV7-2,TRBJ1-5,TGTGCCAGCAGCCCGACAGCTACAAGCAATCAGCCCCAGCATTTT,CASSPTATSNQPQHF
TRBD2,NA,TRBV7-9,TRBJ2-3,TGTGCCAGCAGCTTACCGGGGAGGGAGCGCACAGATACGCAGTATTTT,CASSLPGRERTDTQYF
NA,once,TRBV25-1,TRBJ2-7,TGTGCCAGCAGTGAATCCTGGACTTCATACGAGCAGTACTTC,CASSESWTSYEQYF
NA,once,TRBV5-4,TRBJ1-1,TGTGCCAGCAGCTTGGACAGAGTTTCAGGGACTGAAGCTTTCTTT,CASSLDRVSGTEAFF
NA,NA,TRBV7-2,TRBJ1-2,TGTGCCAGCAGCCCCAGATCGTGGGGCGATGGCTACACCTTC,CASSPRSWGDGYTF
TRBD2,NA,TRBV9,TRBJ2-2,TGTGCCAGCAGAAAATTACTAGCGGGGGACCCAGGGGAGCTGTTTTTT,CASRKLLAGDPGELFF
NA,NA,TRBV6-5,TRBJ1-1,TGTGCCAGCAGTTACCGGGGAGGGCATGAAGCTTTCTTT,CASSYRGGHEAFF
NA,NA,TRBV6-5,TRBJ1-1,TGTGCCAGCAGTTACTCGATGGGGCTATCGAACACTGAAGCTTTCTTT,CASSYSMGLSNTEAFF
TRBD1,NA,TRBV5-4,TRBJ2-3,TGTGCCAGCAGCTATTGGGACAGAAACACAGATACGCAGTATTTT,CASSYWDRNTDTQYF
NA,NA,TRBV7-9,TRBJ1-2,TGTGCCAGCAGCCCGAGTGGGAGATTTCATGGCTACACCTTC,CASSPSGRFHGYTF